This record concerns one T cell receptor (beta chain) sequence. Antigen specificity is unknown. Blood sampling was done at baseline, cycle 4 day 1, and cycle 7 day 1. This sample was taken from a study of OX40 agonist ivuxolimab in advanced cancers. Looking at the study overall: Partial responses were achieved by three patients, of whom one had hepatocellular carcinoma and two had cutaneous melanoma. Findings of the study overall: Clonal expansion from baseline to week 6 occurred in both CD4+ and CD8+ T cells.

V lost 0 bases and J 5 bases, leaving 11 bases between the germline ends. This CDR3 comprises 15 residues. In germline, CDR1 is MGHRA, CDR2 YSYEKL. Sequencing used immunoSEQ multiplex PCR; TCRdb keeps in-frame clones, though not all of them. The sample yields about 56,000 clones, less than 85% seen once. The clonotype was recovered from an adult with an advanced solid tumor such as melanoma, head and neck, liver or kidney cancer. The chain couples TRBV4-1 to TRBJ2-1; no definite D call. Sequencing used CD4+ or CD8+ T cells sorted from blood, obtained in a trial of the OX40 agonist ivuxolimab. The CDR3 coding sequence is TGCGCCAGCAGCCAAGAAGGCGCAGGTCACAATGAGCAGTTCTTC. Protein sequence: CASSQEGAGHNEQFF.